These 6 T cell receptor beta chains came from one sample sequenced in a study of shared clonotypes between healthy human individuals. Profiled with immunoSEQ multiplex PCR; TCRdb holds only in-frame clones, not every one. The table lists about 1 million clones, about 80% of them singletons, with approximately 1.5% in the top ten. Sequenced input: memory CD4+ T cells sorted from blood. Subset: CD45RA-negative fraction. These receptors were collected from a young man in good health.

In its sample, this clone was seen once. J is TRBJ2-6 and V is TRBV11-2, with 11 bases that match TRBD1. This CDR3 is 19 amino acids long. Trimming took 0 bases from V and 2 from J; bases not matched to a gene: 6. Germline V gives CDR1 SGHAT, CDR2 FQNNGV. CDR3 region: CASSLDLWTGGAGANVLTF. The CDR3 nucleotides are TGTGCCAGCAGCTTAGATCTGTGGACAGGGGGCGCTGGGGCCAACGTCCTGACTTTC.

This clone was detected only once. V is TRBV4-3 and J is TRBJ2-6; 8 bases are a match to TRBD2. Germline assignment: CDR1 LGHNA and CDR2 YSLEER. The CDR3 contains 18 residues. After removal of 0 bases from V and 1 base from J, the junction contained 5 bases not matched to a gene. In DNA, the CDR3 is TGCGCCAGCAGCCAAGACACGGGGGGGCTTTCTGGGGCCAACGTCCTGACTTTC. Its protein is CASSQDTGGLSGANVLTF.

This clone was observed a handful of times. This sequence joins TRBV30 and TRBJ2-7; TRBD1 might be the D (6 bases). This CDR3 contains 16 residues. V was pared by 3 bases and J by 6 bases, with 24 bases between. CDR1 and CDR2 (germline): GTSNPN, SVGIG (reference sequence). The CDR3: CAWRNNRDTGGREQYF. The DNA of the CDR3 is TGTGCCTGGAGGAACAACCGGGACACAGGAGGTCGCGAGCAGTACTTC.

This clone was seen ten or more times. At the DNA level, this CDR3 is encoded by other sequences in the same sample as well. Written as DNA, the CDR3 is TGCAGTGCTAGAACGGATACGCAGTATTTT. Residues: CSARTDTQYF. This chain connects TRBV20-1 to TRBJ2-3; D gene unclear. V was trimmed by 2 bases and J by 6 bases, leaving 3 bases between them. CDR3 length: 10 amino acids. CDR1 is DFQATT, CDR2 SNEGSKA, per germline (reference sequence).

Notes on this clone: The sample has other DNA sequences that encode this CDR3 too. V gene TRBV5-1 combines with J gene TRBJ2-5; a weak D match, TRBD2 (5 bases). Trimming took 0 bases from V and 2 from J, leaving 8 bases between them. The germline V gene has CDR1 SGHRS and CDR2 YFSETQ. This CDR3 spans 14 amino acids. CDR3 DNA: TGCGCCAGCAGCTTGGGAGCGGTTCAAGAGACCCAGTACTTC. Its translation is CASSLGAVQETQYF.

The gene calls are TRBV19 and TRBJ1-5, with D possibly being TRBD1 (5 bases). The CDR3 covers 19 residues. The germline V and J ends were trimmed by 6 bases and 7 bases, with 31 bases remaining between them. Germline V gives CDR1 LNHDA, CDR2 SQIVND (reference sequence). CDR3 region: CASSVREGARVSGGQPQHF. The CDR3 DNA follows: TGTGCCAGTAGCGTCCGCGAGGGAGCTAGGGTCTCCGGGGGACAGCCCCAGCATTTT.